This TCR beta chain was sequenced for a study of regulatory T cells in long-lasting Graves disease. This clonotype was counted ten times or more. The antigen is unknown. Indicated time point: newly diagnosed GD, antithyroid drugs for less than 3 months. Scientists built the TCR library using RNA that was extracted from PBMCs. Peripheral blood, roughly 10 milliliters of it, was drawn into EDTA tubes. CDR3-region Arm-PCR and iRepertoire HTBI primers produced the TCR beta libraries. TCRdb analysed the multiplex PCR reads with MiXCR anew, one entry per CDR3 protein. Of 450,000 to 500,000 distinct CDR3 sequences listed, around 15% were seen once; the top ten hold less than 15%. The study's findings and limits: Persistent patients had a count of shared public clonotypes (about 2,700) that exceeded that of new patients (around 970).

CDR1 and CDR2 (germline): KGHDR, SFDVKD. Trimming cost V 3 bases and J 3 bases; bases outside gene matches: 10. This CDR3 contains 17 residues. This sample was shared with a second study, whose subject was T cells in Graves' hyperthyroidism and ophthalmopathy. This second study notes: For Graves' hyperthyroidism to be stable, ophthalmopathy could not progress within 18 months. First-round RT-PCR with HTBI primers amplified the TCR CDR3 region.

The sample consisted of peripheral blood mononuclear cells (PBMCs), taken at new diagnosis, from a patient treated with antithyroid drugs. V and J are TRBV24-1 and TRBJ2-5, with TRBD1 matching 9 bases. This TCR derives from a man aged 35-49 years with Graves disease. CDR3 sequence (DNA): TGTGCCACCAGTGATCCGCCACCGGGACAGGGAAAAGAGACCCAGTACTTC. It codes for CATSDPPPGQGKETQYF.